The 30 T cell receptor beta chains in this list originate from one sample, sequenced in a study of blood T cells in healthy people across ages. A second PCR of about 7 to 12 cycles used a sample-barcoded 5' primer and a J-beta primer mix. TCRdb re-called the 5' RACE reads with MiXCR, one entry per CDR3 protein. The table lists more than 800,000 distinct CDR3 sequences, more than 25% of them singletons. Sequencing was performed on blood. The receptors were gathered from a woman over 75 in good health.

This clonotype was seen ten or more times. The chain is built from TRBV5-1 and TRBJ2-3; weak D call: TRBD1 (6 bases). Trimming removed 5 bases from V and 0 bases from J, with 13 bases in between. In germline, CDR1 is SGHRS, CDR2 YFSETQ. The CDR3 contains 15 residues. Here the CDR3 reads CASSLTGSSTDTQYF. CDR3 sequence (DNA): TGCGCCAGCAGTCTAACAGGGAGTAGCACAGATACGCAGTATTTT.

In DNA form, the CDR3 reads TGTGCCAGCAGCCAACTTGGGACAGGGGAGGATACGCAGTATTTT. Amino acid sequence: CASSQLGTGEDTQYF. The chain is built from TRBV4-2 and TRBJ2-3, with 10 nucleotides matching TRBD1. The CDR3 sequence is 15 residues long. V shed 2 bases and J 6 bases; nucleotides not matched to a gene: 5. CDR1 is LGHNA and CDR2 is YNFKEQ in the germline V gene.

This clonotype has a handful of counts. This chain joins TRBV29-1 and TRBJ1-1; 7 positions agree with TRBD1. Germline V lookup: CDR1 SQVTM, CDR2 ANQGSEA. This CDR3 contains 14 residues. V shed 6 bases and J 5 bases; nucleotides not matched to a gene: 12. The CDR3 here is CSVVLGQGGTEAFF. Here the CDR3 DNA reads TGCAGCGTGGTGTTAGGCCAGGGGGGGACTGAAGCTTTCTTT.

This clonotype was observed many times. The CDR3 DNA reads as TGTGCCAGCAGCCCCTCCCGGACTAACACCTACAATGAGCAGTTCTTC. Translating it yields CASSPSRTNTYNEQFF. The chain is built from TRBV7-9 and TRBJ2-1; D might be TRBD2 (6 bases). Germline CDR1 is SEHNR and CDR2 is FQNEAQ (reference sequence). This CDR3 spans 16 amino acids. V was shortened by 5 bases and J by 2 bases, with 16 bases between the two germline ends.

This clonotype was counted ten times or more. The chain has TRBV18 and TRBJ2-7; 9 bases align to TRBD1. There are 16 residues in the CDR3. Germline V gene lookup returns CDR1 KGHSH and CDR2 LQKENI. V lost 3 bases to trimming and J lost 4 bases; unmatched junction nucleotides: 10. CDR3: CASSPPNRGQEYEQYF. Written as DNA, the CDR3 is TGTGCCAGCTCACCCCCAAACAGGGGGCAGGAGTACGAGCAGTACTTC.

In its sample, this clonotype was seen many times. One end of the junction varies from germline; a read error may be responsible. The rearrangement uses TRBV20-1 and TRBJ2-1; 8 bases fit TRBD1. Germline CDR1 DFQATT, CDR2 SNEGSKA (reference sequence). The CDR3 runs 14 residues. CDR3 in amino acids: CSAGDRGLYNEQFF. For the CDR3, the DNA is TGCAGTGCTGGAGACAGGGGCCTTTACAATGAGCAGTTCTTC.

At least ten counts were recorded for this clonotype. The CDR3 DNA reads TGTGCCAGCAGTGGGACACCTAAAAACATTCAGTACTTC. It codes for CASSGTPKNIQYF. V is TRBV6-2 or TRBV6-3 and J is TRBJ2-4, with TRBD1 as a possible D gene (6 bases). This CDR3 comprises 13 residues. V dropped 5 bases and J dropped 4 bases, with 9 bases sitting between them. Germline lookup yields CDR1 MNHEY and CDR2 SVGEGT.

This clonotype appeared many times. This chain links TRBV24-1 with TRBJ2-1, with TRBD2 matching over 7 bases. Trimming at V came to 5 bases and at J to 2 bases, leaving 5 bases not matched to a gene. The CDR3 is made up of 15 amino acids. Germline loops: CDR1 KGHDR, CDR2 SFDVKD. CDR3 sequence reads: CATSGGGIPYNEQFF. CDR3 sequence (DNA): TGTGCCACCAGTGGGGGGGGGATTCCCTACAATGAGCAGTTCTTC.

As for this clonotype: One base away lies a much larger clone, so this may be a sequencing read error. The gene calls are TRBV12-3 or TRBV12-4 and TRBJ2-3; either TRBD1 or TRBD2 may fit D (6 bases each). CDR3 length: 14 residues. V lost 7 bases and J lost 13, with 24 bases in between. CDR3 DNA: TGTGCCAGCACATATGGAGGGGGAACAGATGCGGAGTATTTT. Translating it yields CASTYGGGTDAEYF.

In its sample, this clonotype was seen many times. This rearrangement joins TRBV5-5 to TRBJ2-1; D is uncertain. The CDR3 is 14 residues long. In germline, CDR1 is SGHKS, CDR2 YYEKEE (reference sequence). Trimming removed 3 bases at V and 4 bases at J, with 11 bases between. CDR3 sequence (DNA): TGTGCCAGCAGCTGGGGTGACACATACAATGAGCAGTTCTTC. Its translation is CASSWGDTYNEQFF.

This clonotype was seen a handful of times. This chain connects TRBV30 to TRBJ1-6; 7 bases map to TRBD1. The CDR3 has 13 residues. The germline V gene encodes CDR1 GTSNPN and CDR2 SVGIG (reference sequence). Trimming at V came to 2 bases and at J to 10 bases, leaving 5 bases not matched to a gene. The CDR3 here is CAWSTQGGSPLHF. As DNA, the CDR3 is TGTGCCTGGAGTACGCAGGGGGGCTCACCCCTCCACTTT.

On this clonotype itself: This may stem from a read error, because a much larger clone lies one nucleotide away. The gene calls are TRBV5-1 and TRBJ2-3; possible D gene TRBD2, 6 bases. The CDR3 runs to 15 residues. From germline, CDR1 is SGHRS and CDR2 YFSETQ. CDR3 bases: TGCGACAGCAGCTTCCCCGGGGGACCCTCCGATACGCAGTATTTT. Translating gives CDSSFPGGPSDTQYF.

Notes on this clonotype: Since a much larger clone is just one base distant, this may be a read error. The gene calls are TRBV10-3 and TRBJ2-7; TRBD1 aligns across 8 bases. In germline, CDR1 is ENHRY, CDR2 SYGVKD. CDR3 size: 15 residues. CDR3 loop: CAISDPGQESYEQNF. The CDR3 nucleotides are TGTGCCATCAGTGATCCGGGACAGGAGTCCTACGAGCAGAACTTC.

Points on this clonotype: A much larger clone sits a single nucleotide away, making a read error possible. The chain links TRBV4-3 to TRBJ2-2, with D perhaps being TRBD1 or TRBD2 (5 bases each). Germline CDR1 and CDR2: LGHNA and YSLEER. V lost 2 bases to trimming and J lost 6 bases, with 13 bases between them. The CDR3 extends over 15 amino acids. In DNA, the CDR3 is TGCGCCAGCAGCCAATTGAGTTGGGACGCCGGGGAGCTGTTTTTT. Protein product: CASSQLSWDAGELFF.

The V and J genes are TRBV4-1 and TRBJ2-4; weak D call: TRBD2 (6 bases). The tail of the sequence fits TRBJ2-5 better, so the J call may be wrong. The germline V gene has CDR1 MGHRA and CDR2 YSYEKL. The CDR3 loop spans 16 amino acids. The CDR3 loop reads CASSQDLLSMGGTQYF. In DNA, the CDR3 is TGCGCCAGCAGCCAAGATCTACTGAGCATGGGGGGGACCCAGTACTTC.

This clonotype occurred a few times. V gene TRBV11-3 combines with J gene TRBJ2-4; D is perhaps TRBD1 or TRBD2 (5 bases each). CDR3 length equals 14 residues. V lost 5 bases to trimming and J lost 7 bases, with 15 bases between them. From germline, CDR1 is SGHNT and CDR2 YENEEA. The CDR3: CASSPPGGENIQYF. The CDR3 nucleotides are TGTGCCAGCAGCCCCCCTGGGGGTGAGAACATTCAGTACTTC.

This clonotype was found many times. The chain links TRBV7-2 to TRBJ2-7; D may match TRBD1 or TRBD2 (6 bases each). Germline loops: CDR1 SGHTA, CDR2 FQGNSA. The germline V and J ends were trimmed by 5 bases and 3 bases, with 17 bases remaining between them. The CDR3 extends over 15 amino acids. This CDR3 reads CASSPRWGAVYEQYF. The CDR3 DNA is TGTGCCAGCAGCCCCCGGTGGGGGGCTGTCTACGAGCAGTACTTC. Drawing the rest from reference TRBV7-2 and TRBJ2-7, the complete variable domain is GAGVSQSPSNKVTEKGKDVELRCDPISGHTALYWYRQSLGQGLEFLIYFQGNSAPDKSGLPSDRFSAERTGGSVSTLTIQRTQQEDSAVYLCASSPRWGAVYEQYFGPGTRLTVT.

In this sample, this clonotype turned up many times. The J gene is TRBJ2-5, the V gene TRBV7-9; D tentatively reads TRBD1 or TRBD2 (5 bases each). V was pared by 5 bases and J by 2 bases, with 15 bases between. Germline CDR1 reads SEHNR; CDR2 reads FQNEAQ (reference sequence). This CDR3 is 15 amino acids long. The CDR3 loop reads CASSPRGPIQETQYF. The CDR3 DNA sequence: TGTGCCAGCAGCCCACGGGGACCTATACAAGAGACCCAGTACTTC. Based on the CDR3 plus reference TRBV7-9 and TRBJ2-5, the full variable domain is DTGVSQNPRHKITKRGQNVTFRCDPISEHNRLYWYRQTLGQGPEFLTYFQNEAQLEKSRLLSDRFSAERPKGSFSTLEIQRTEQGDSAMYLCASSPRGPIQETQYFGPGTRLLVL.

The CDR3 nucleotides are TGTGCCAGCAGCCCAGAAAGTGGGACTAGCGGGATGTACGAGCAGTACTTC. This translates into CASSPESGTSGMYEQYF. V is TRBV4-2 and J is TRBJ2-5; TRBD2 agrees at 13 bases. The DNA end is a closer match to TRBJ2-7, so the J assignment may be wrong. This CDR3 has 17 amino acids. CDR1 is LGHNA, CDR2 YNFKEQ, per germline.

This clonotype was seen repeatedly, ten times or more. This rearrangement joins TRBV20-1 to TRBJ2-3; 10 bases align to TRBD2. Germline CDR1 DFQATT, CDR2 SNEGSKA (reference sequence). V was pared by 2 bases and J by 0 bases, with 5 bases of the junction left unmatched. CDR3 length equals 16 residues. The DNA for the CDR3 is TGCAGTGCTAGACTTAGCGGGGGGACTAGCACAGATACGCAGTATTTT. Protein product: CSARLSGGTSTDTQYF.

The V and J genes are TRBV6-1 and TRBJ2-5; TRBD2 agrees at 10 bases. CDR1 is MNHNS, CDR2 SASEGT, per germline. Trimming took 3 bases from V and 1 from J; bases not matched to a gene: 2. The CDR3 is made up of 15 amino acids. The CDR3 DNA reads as TGTGCCAGCAGTGAGGCTAGCGGGGGCCAAGAGACCCAGTACTTC. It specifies CASSEASGGQETQYF.

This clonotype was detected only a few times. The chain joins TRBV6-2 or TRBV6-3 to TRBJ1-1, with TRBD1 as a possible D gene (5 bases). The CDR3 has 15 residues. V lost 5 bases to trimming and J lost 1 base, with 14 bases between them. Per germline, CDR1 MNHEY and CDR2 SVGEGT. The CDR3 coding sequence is TGTGCCAGCAGTAAGGACCGGGGCAAGAACACTGAAGCTTTCTTT. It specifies CASSKDRGKNTEAFF.

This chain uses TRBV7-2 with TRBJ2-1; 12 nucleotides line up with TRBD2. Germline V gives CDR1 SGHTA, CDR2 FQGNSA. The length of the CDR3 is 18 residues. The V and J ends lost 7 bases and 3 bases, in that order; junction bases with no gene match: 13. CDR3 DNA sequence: TGTGCCAGCACCAATAGGAGGCTAGCGGGGGGGCTCTACAATGAGCAGTTCTTC. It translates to CASTNRRLAGGLYNEQFF.

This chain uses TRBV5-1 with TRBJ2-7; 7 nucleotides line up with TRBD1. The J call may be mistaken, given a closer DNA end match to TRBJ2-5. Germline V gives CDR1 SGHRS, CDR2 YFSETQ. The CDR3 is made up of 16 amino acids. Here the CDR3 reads CASSLWGTGQVETQYF. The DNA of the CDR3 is TGCGCCAGCAGCTTGTGGGGGACCGGACAGGTGGAGACCCAGTACTTC.

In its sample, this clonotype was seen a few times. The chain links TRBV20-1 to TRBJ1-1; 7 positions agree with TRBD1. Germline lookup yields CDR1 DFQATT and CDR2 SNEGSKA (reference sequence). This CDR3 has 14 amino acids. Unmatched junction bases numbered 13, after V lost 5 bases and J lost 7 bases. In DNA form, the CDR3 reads TGCAGTGCTCCGGTCAGTAGGGGGCACGGTGAAGCTTTCTTT. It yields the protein CSAPVSRGHGEAFF.

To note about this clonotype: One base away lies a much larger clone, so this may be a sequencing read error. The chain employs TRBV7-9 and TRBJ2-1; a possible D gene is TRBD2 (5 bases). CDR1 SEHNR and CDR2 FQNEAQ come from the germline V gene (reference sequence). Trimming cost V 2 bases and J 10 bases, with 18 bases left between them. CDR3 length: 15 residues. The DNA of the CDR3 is TGTGCCAGCAGCTTAATAAGCGGCCCTAGCAGGGAGCAGTTCTTC. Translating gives CASSLISGPSREQFF.

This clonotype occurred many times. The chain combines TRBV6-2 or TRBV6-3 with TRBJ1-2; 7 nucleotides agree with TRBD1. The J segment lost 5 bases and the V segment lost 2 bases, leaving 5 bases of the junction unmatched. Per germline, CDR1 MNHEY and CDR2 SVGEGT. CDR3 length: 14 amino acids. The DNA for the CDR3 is TGTGCCAGCAGTTACGAGGGGGCGCGGTATGGCTACACCTTC. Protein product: CASSYEGARYGYTF.

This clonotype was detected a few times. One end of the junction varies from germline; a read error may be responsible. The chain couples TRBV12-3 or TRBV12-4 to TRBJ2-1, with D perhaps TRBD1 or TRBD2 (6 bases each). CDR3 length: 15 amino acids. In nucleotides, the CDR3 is TGTGCCAGCAGGGCGGGACACCACTCCTACAATGAGCAGTATTTC. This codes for CASRAGHHSYNEQYF.

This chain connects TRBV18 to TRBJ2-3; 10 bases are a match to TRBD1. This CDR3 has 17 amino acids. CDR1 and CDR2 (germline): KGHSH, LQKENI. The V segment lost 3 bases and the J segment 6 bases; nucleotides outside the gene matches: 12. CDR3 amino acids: CASSPLAGTGAGDTQYF. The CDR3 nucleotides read TGTGCCAGCTCACCCCTAGCCGGGACAGGGGCGGGGGATACGCAGTATTTT.

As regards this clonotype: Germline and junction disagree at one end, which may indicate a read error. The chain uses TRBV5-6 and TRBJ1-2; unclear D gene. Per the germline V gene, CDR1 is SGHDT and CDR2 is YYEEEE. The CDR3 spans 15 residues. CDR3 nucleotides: TGTGCCAGCAGCTTAGTCTCGGCGAAGAACTATGACTACACCTTC. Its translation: CASSLVSAKNYDYTF.